The next 13 T cell receptor beta chains were all read from a single sample in a study of CD8+ T cells in alopecia areata. RNA extraction was followed by reverse transcription into cDNA, which acted as the sequencing template. The assay was immunoSEQ multiplex PCR, and TCRdb's table has in-frame clones only and misses some. The table lists some 110,000 clones, no singletons, with roughly 21% in the top ten. Sequenced input: lesional skin. These receptors all stem from a C3H/HeJ mouse with alopecia areata. The mouse strain carries the MHC haplotype H2-k.

This clone came up many times. Gene names follow the mouse nomenclature. The sequenced fragment ends 4 residues before the CDR3 boundary, so the rest is inferred from the germline J gene. The rearrangement links TRBV1 to TRBJ1-4; the D gene is possibly TRBD1 (6 bases). The CDR3 runs 17 residues. Germline V gene data show CDR1 as NSQYPW and CDR2 as LRSPGD (reference sequence). Trimming stripped 0 bases from V and 0 bases from J, with 11 bases between. The CDR3 DNA, read in part, is TGCACCTGCAGTGCAGAGGGGACAAAAATTTCCAACGAA. Translation: CTCSAEGTKISNE. The entire CDR3 protein is CTCSAEGTKISNERLFF.

Comments on this clone: The gene symbols are mouse symbols. Read data end 4 residues before the CDR3 end; the end is taken from the germline J gene. V usage is TRBV12-1 and J usage is TRBJ2-3; a weak D match, TRBD2 (6 bases). Germline CDR1 is SGHSN and CDR2 is HYEKVE. Between the trimmed V and J ends, which lost 0 bases and 1 base, there was a span of 10 bases. The length of the CDR3 is 15 residues. CDR3 bases read: TGTGCCAGCTCTCTCGATGCTGGGGGTGCAGAA. It specifies CASSLDAGGAE. The full CDR3 protein reads CASSLDAGGAETLYF.

This clone was seen only a few times. Genes and germline are mouse. The CDR3 reads CASGDEGENTGQLYF. CDR3 DNA (partial): TGTGCCAGCGGTGATGAGGGGGAAAACACCGGG. The rearrangement uses TRBV13-2 and TRBJ2-2, with a tentative D call TRBD1 (6 bases). Sequencing ends 4 residues short of the CDR3 end; the germline J gene provides the rest. With 0 bases removed from V and 1 base from J, the gap between germline ends came to 7 bases. The CDR3 consists of 15 residues. Germline CDR1 NNHNN, CDR2 SYGAGS (reference sequence).

As to this clone: Mouse gene names apply. The CDR3 extends 4 residues past the end of the read, so its final part is completed from the germline J gene. The chain employs TRBV13-1 and TRBJ1-2; a possible D gene is TRBD1 (6 bases). V was trimmed by 0 bases and J by 1 base, leaving 7 bases between them. The CDR3 extends over 14 amino acids. Germline CDR1 is NSHNY and CDR2 is SYGAGN. CDR3 DNA (partial): TGTGCCAGCAGTGATGACAGGGAAAACTCC. It is translated as CASSDDRENS. The whole CDR3 protein is CASSDDRENSDYTF.

This clone was counted a few times. Mouse names are used for the genes. The read is 4 residues too short to cover the CDR3 end, so that end is filled in from the germline J gene. V usage is TRBV31 and J usage is TRBJ2-1, with 10 nucleotides matching TRBD2. Per the germline V gene, CDR1 is GKSSPN and CDR2 is SITVG. Trimming removed 3 bases from V and 3 bases from J; junction bases left unmatched: 5. This CDR3 is 15 amino acids long. This CDR3 is CAWSLGTGVYAEQFF. The CDR3 bases that were read are TGTGCCTGGAGCCTCGGGACTGGGGTCTATGCT.

This clone turned up a few times. The gene names given are mouse names. The read ends 4 residues before the CDR3 terminus; that terminus is restored from the germline J gene. This chain links TRBV13-2 with TRBJ2-7, with TRBD2 identical over 10 bases. CDR1 and CDR2 (germline): NNHNN, SYGAGS (reference sequence). The CDR3 has 15 amino acids. The CDR3 bases that were read are TGTGCCAGCGGTGATGCCGGGACTGGGGATTAT. This sequence encodes CASGDAGTGDY. The entire CDR3 protein is CASGDAGTGDYEQYF.

This clone appeared a few times. The gene symbols are mouse symbols. Partial CDR3 DNA: TGTGCCAGCAGAGGACAGGGGAGAAACTCC. Translated, it gives CASRGQGRNS. The full CDR3 sequence reads CASRGQGRNSDYTF. The chain couples TRBV13-3 to TRBJ1-2; 9 bases agree with TRBD1. The read terminates 4 residues before the CDR3 end, so the remaining end is supplied by the germline J gene. From germline, CDR1 is NNHDY and CDR2 SYVADS. V was clipped by 5 bases and J by 1 base; unmatched bases: 3. CDR3 length equals 14 residues.

There are a few counts of this clone. The germline and genes are mouse ones. The read ends 4 residues before the CDR3 terminus; that terminus is restored from the germline J gene. This chain links TRBV13-3 with TRBJ2-7, with TRBD1 matching 7 bases. There are 14 residues in the CDR3. Per the germline V gene, CDR1 is NNHDY and CDR2 is SYVADS. CDR3 in amino acids: CASSDDRGWYEQYF. The sequenced CDR3 bases are TGTGCCAGCAGTGATGACAGGGGTTGGTAT.

Note on this clone: Each gene name is a mouse one. The read gets to within 4 residues of the CDR3 end, and the germline J gene fills in the rest. The rearrangement joins TRBV19 to TRBJ2-2; TRBD2 agrees at 7 bases. With 4 bases clipped from V and 0 bases from J, the junction kept 9 bases outside the gene matches. Per the germline V gene, CDR1 is FNHDT and CDR2 is SITEND (reference sequence). This CDR3 contains 17 residues. The sequenced CDR3 bases are TGTGCCAGCAGTGCCCCTAGACTGGGCGCAAACACCGGG. Translating gives CASSAPRLGANTG. In full, the CDR3 reads CASSAPRLGANTGQLYF. Looking up the rest from reference TRBV19 and TRBJ2-2 gives the full variable domain: GGIITQTPKFLIGQEGQKLTLKCQQNFNHDTMYWYRQDSGKGLRLIYYSITENDLQKGDLSEGYDASREKKSSFSLTVTSAQKNEMAVFLCASSAPRLGANTGQLYFGEGSKLTVL.

Comment on this clone: Gene names are mouse gene names. The read is 4 residues too short to cover the CDR3 end, so that end is filled in from the germline J gene. This chain joins TRBV13-3 and TRBJ1-1; D not resolved. The CDR3 has 15 amino acids. Trimming stripped 1 base from V and 3 bases from J, with 13 bases between. CDR1 is NNHDY and CDR2 is SYVADS in the germline V gene. This CDR3 reads CASSDKNLRDTEVFF. CDR3 bases read: TGTGCCAGCAGTGATAAAAACCTGAGGGACACA.

The table lists this clone with a few counts. Each gene name is a mouse one. The read terminates 4 residues before the CDR3 end, so the remaining end is supplied by the germline J gene. The rearrangement joins TRBV13-3 to TRBJ2-3; 10 nucleotides match TRBD1. Trimming cost V 5 bases and J 2 bases; bases outside gene matches: 8. CDR1 is NNHDY and CDR2 is SYVADS in the germline V gene. The CDR3 consists of 16 residues. The CDR3 sequence: CASRAGTGVDAETLYF. CDR3 DNA, as far as it was read: TGTGCCAGCAGAGCCGGGACAGGGGTAGATGCAGAA.

This clone was observed a handful of times. The gene names given are mouse names. The read finishes 4 residues shy of the CDR3 end, and the germline J gene is used to complete it. V gene TRBV13-2 combines with J gene TRBJ2-2; D perhaps matches TRBD2 (7 bases). The ends were cut back, 0 bases at V and 6 bases at J, with 12 bases in the middle. Looked up from germline, CDR1 is NNHNN and CDR2 is SYGAGS (reference sequence). The CDR3 length is 15 residues. The part of the CDR3 DNA that was read is TGTGCCAGCGGTGATGAGGGGGGGGACCCCGGG. Its protein is CASGDEGGDPG. The full CDR3 is CASGDEGGDPGQLYF.

This clone has more than one count but fewer than ten. Gene labels here are mouse ones. CDR3 sequence: CASSEPGTGNNERLFF. The CDR3 bases that were read are TGTGCCAGCAGTGAACCCGGGACAGGGAACAACGAA. The chain uses TRBV13-3 and TRBJ1-4; TRBD1 agrees at 9 bases. The missing CDR3 end, 4 residues past where the read stops, is filled in from the germline J gene. V shed 2 bases and J 4 bases; nucleotides not matched to a gene: 6. Germline V CDR1 and CDR2: NNHDY, SYVADS. The length of the CDR3 is 16 residues.